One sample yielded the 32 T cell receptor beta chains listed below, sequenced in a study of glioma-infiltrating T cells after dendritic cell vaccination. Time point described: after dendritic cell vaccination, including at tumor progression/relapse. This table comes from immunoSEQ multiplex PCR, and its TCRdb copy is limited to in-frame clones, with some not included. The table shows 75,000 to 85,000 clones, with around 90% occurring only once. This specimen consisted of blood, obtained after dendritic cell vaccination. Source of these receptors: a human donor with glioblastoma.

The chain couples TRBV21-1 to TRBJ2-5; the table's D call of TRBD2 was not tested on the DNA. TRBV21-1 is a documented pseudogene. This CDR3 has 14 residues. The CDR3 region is CASSAQAYKETQYF. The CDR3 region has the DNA TGTGCCAGCAGCGCTCAAGCGTATAAAGAGACCCAGTACTTC.

CDR3 protein: CASSPPEGTGYNEQFF. The DNA for the CDR3 is TGTGCCAGCAGCCCCCCGGAGGGAACGGGGTACAATGAGCAGTTCTTC. The chain employs TRBV7-9 and TRBJ2-1; possible D gene TRBD2, 6 bases. From germline, CDR1 is SEHNR and CDR2 FQNEAQ (reference sequence). V lost 5 bases, J lost 4 bases, and 18 bases lay in between. The CDR3 has 16 amino acids.

CDR3 sequence: CASSLFLGRGYTGELFF. The CDR3 DNA reads as TGTGCCAGCAGCTTATTTCTGGGCCGGGGTTACACCGGGGAGCTGTTTTTT. The chain uses TRBV7-2 and TRBJ2-2; D may be TRBD2 (5 bases). This CDR3 is built from 17 residues. Germline V gives CDR1 SGHTA, CDR2 FQGNSA. The V and J ends lost 2 bases and 3 bases respectively, with 16 bases between them.

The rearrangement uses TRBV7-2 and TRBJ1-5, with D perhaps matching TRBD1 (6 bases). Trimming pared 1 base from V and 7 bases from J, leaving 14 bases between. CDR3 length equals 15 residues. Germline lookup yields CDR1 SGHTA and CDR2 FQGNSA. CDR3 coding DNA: TGTGCCAGCAGCTTAGGCCCCACAGGGTTCCAGCCCCAGCATTTT. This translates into CASSLGPTGFQPQHF.

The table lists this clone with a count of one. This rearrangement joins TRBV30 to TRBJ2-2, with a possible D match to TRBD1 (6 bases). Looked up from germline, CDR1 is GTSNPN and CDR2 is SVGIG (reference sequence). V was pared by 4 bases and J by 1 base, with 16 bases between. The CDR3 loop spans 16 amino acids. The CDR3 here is CAWMPTGLGNTGELFF. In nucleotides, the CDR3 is TGTGCCTGGATGCCAACAGGGCTAGGGAACACCGGGGAGCTGTTTTTT.

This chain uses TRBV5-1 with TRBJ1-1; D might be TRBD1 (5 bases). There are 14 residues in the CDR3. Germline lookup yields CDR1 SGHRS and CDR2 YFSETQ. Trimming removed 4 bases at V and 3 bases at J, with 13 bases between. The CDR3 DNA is TGCGCCAGCAGCCCAGGGCCTTGGGACACTGAAGCTTTCTTT. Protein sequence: CASSPGPWDTEAFF.

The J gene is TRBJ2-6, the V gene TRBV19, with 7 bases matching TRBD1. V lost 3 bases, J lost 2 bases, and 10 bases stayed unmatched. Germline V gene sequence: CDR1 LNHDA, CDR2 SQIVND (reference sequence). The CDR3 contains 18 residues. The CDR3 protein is CASSILGQLAPGANVLTF. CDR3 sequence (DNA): TGTGCCAGTAGTATTTTGGGACAGCTGGCGCCTGGGGCCAACGTCCTGACTTTC.

The CDR3 spells CAWSVSPNSNQPQHF. CDR3 nucleotide sequence: TGTGCCTGGAGTGTGTCCCCTAATAGCAATCAGCCCCAGCATTTT. The chain links TRBV30 to TRBJ1-5; no reliable D call. The V gene lost 0 bases and the J gene lost 0 bases, with 9 bases spanning the gap. Germline V gives CDR1 GTSNPN, CDR2 SVGIG (reference sequence). The CDR3 is 15 amino acids.

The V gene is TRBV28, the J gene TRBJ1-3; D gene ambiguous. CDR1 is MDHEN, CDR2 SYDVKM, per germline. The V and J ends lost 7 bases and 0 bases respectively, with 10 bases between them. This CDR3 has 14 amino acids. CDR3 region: CASTLGSSGNTIYF. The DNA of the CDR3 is TGTGCCAGCACCTTGGGCAGCTCTGGAAACACCATATATTTT.

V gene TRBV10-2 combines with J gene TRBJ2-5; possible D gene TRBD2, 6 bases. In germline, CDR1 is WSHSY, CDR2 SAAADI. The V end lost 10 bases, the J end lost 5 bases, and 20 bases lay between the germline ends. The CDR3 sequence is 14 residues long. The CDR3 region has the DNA TGCGCCACAGCGCAATTCGATGCGGGGGAGACCCAGTACTTC. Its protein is CATAQFDAGETQYF.

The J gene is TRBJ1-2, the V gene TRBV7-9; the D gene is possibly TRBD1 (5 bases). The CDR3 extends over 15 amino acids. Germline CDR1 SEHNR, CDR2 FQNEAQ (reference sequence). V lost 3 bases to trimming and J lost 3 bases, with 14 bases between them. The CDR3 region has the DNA TGTGCCAGCAGCTTTGGAGCAAGGGGCGACTATGGCTACACCTTC. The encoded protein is CASSFGARGDYGYTF.

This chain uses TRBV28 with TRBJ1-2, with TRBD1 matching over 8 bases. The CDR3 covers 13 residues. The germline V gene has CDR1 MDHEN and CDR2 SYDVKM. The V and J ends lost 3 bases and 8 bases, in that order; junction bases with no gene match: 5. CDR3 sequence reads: CASSFRDRIGYTF. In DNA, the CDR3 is TGTGCCAGCAGTTTTAGGGACAGGATAGGCTACACCTTC.

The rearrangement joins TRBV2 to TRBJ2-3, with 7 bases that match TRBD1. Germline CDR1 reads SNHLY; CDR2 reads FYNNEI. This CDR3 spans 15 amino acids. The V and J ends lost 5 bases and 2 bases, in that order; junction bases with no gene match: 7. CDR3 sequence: CASSQDRDVTDTQYF. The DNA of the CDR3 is TGTGCCAGCAGTCAAGACAGGGATGTCACAGATACGCAGTATTTT.

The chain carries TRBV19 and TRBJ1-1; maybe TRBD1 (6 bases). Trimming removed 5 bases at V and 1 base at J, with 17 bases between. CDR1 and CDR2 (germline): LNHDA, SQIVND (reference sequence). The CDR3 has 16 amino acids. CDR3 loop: CASSPGWTEANTEAFF. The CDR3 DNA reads TGTGCCAGTAGTCCGGGTTGGACAGAGGCGAACACTGAAGCTTTCTTT.

The CDR3 loop reads CASSGAGVTEAFF. The CDR3 DNA sequence: TGCGCCAGCAGTGGGGCAGGGGTAACTGAAGCTTTCTTT. This chain links TRBV10-1 with TRBJ1-1; weak D call: TRBD1 (6 bases). V dropped 4 bases and J dropped 5 bases, with 11 bases sitting between them. This CDR3 is 13 amino acids long. The V gene's germline CDR1 is WNHNN and CDR2 SYGVQD (reference sequence).

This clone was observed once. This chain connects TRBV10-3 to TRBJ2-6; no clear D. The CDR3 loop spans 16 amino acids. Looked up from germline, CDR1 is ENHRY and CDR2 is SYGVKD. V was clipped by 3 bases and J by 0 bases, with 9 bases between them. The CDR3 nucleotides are TGTGCCATCAGTGACTCTACTATCTCTGGGGCCAACGTCCTGACTTTC. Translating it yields CAISDSTISGANVLTF.

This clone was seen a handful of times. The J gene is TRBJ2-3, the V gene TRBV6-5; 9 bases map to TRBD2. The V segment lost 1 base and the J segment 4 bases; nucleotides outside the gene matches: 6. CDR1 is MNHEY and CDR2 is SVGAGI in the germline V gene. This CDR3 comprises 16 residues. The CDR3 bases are TGTGCCAGCAGTTACTTCCCGCGGGGGGGCGCAGATACGCAGTATTTT. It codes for CASSYFPRGGADTQYF.

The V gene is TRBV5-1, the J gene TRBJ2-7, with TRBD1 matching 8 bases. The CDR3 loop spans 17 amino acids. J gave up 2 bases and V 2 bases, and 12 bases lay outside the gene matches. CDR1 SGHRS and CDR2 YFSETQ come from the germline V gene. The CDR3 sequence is CASSFRRDRLLPYEQYF. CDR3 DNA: TGCGCCAGCAGCTTTAGACGGGACAGGCTCCTTCCCTACGAGCAGTACTTC.

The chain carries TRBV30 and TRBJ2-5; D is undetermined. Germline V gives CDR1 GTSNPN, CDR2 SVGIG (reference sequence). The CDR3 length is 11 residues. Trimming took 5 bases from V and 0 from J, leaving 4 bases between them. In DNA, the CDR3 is TGTGCCTGGGGAGACCAAGAGACCCAGTACTTC. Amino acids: CAWGDQETQYF.

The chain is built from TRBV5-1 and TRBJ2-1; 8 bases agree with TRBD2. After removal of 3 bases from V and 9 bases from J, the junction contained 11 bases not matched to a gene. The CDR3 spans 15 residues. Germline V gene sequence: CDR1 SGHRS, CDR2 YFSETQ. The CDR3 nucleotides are TGCGCCAGCAGCTCGGGGGGGGCAACAGGTGGTGAGCAGTTCTTC. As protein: CASSSGGATGGEQFF.

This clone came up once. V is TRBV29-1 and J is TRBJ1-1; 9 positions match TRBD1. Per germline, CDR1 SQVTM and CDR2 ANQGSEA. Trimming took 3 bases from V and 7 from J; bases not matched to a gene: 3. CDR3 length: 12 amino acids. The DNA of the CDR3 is TGCAGCGTTGAGGACAGGGGCTTTGAAGCTTTCTTT. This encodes CSVEDRGFEAFF.

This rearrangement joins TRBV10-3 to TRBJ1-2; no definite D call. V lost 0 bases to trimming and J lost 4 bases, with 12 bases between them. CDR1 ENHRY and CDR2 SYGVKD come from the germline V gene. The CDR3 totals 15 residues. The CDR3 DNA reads TGTGCCATCAGTGAGTCGGGCAGAAGCCTCTATGGCTACACCTTC. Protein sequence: CAISESGRSLYGYTF.

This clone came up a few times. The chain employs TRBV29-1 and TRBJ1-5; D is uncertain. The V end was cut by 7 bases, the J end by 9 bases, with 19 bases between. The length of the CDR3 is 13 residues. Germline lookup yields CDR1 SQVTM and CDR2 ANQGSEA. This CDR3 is CSAADGVGRPQHF. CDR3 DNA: TGCAGCGCCGCGGACGGCGTGGGGAGGCCCCAGCATTTT.

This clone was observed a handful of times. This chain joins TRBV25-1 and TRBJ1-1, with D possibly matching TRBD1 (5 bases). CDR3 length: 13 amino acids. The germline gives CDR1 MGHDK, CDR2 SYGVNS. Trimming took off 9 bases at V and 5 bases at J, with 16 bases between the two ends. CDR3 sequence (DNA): TGTGCCAGTAAAAGGGGAGGGGAGACTGAAGCTTTCTTT. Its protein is CASKRGGETEAFF.

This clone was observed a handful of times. This CDR3 is CASYFAAGYTF. In DNA, the CDR3 is TGTGCCAGCTACTTCGCGGCGGGCTACACCTTC. The chain recombines TRBV2 with TRBJ1-2; D remains unclear. Germline V gene data show CDR1 as SNHLY and CDR2 as FYNNEI. V was trimmed by 8 bases and J by 8 bases, leaving 12 bases between them. The CDR3 length is 11 residues. Variable domain in full (rest from reference TRBV2 and TRBJ1-2): EPEVTQTPSHQVTQMGQEVILRCVPISNHLYFYWYRQILGQKVEFLVSFYNNEISEKSEIFDDQFSVERPDGSNFTLKIRSTKLEDSAMYFCASYFAAGYTFGSGTRLTVV.

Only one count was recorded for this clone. The CDR3 is CASSLLAGAPTNEQFF. CDR3 coding DNA: TGTGCCAGCAGCTTACTAGCGGGGGCTCCAACTAACGAGCAGTTCTTC. The rearrangement links TRBV7-9 to TRBJ2-1; 10 bases agree with TRBD2. The junction had 11 bases not matched to a gene; V was cut back by 2 bases and J by 10 bases. Germline V gene lookup returns CDR1 SEHNR and CDR2 FQNEAQ (reference sequence). This CDR3 has 16 residues.

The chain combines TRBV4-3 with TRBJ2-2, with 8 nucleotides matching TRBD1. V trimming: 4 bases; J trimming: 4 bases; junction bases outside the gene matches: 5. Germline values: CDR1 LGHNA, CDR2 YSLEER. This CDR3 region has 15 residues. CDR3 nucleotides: TGCGCCAGCAGCCGCAGTACAGGGGGCACCGGGGAGCTGTTTTTT. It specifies CASSRSTGGTGELFF.

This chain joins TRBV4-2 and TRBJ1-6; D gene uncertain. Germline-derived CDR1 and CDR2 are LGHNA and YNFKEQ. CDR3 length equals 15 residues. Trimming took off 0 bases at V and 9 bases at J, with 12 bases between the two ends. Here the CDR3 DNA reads TGTGCCAGCAGCCAAGATCAAAGGGAGGGTTCACCCCTCCACTTT. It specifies CASSQDQREGSPLHF.

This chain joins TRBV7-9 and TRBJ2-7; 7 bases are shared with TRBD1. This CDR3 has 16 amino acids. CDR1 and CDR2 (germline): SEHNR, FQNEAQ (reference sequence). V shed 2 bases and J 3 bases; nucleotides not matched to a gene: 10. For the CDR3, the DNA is TGTGCCAGCAGCTTACATGTGGGGACAGAGATCTACGAGCAGTACTTC. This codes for CASSLHVGTEIYEQYF.

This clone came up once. CDR3 protein: CASSHVWRTGKNRYEQYF. For the CDR3, the DNA is TGCGCCAGCAGCCACGTCTGGCGGACAGGGAAAAATCGGTACGAGCAGTACTTC. This chain uses TRBV4-1 with TRBJ2-7; 8 nucleotides align to TRBD1. Germline loops: CDR1 MGHRA, CDR2 YSYEKL. The CDR3 loop spans 18 amino acids. V shed 3 bases, J shed 4 bases, and the junction held 17 bases outside the gene matches.

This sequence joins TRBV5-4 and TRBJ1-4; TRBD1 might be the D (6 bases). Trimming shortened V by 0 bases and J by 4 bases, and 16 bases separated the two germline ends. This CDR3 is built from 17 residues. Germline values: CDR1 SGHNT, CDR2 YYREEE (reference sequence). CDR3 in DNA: TGTGCCAGCAGCTTGGGGGGGCCGGGGTTGGATAATGAAAAACTGTTTTTT. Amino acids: CASSLGGPGLDNEKLFF.

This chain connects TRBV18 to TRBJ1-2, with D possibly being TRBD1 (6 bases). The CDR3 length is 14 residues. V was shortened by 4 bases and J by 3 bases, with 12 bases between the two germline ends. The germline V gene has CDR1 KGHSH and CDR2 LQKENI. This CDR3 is CASSQQGRDYGYTF. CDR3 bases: TGTGCCAGCTCACAGCAGGGGAGGGACTATGGCTACACCTTC.